This T cell receptor (beta chain) was found in a study of human T cells and chemical hapten exposure. TCRdb reprocessed the RACE reads via MiXCR and lists one record per CDR3 protein. The sample lists about 300,000 distinct CDR3 sequences, roughly 6% occurring once. Time point given: pre-sensitization, week 0. Treatment given: therapeutic diphenylcyclopropenone sensitization with weekly scalp DPC. The CDR3 has 14 amino acids. The germline V and J ends were trimmed by 9 bases and 0 bases, with 12 bases remaining between them. CDR1 and CDR2 (germline): MNHNY, SVGAGI (reference sequence). The table lists this clonotype with a few counts.

The origin of this receptor is a woman aged 18-29 years with alopecia areata. Some clones in this sample may be carry-over from other donors' samples. This material consisted of whole blood, taken in connection with sensitization to the hapten diphenylcyclopropenone (DPC). This chain joins TRBV6-6 and TRBJ1-5; D not resolved. Here the CDR3 reads CASLEDFSNQPQHF. The CDR3 region has the DNA TGTGCCAGTCTTGAGGACTTTAGCAATCAGCCCCAGCATTTT.